This T cell receptor beta chain appears in the sequencing data of a study of graft-versus-host responses after intestinal transplantation. Germline CDR1 SGHNT, CDR2 YENEEA. The V end was cut by 8 bases, the J end by 0 bases, with 8 bases between. This CDR3 region has 13 residues. Sequencing used immunoSEQ multiplex PCR; TCRdb keeps in-frame clones, though not all of them. The sample includes 35,000 to 45,000 clones, about 93% of them seen just once. The chain joins TRBV11-3 to TRBJ2-1; D is undetermined. This material consisted of PBMCs, taken 16 days after intestinal transplant. The TCR sequence derives from a human patient who received an intestinal transplant, so some T cells may come from the graft donor. The CDR3 coding sequence is TGTGCCAGCGCCCCAAGCTCCTACAATGAGCAGTTCTTC. Translating it yields CASAPSSYNEQFF.